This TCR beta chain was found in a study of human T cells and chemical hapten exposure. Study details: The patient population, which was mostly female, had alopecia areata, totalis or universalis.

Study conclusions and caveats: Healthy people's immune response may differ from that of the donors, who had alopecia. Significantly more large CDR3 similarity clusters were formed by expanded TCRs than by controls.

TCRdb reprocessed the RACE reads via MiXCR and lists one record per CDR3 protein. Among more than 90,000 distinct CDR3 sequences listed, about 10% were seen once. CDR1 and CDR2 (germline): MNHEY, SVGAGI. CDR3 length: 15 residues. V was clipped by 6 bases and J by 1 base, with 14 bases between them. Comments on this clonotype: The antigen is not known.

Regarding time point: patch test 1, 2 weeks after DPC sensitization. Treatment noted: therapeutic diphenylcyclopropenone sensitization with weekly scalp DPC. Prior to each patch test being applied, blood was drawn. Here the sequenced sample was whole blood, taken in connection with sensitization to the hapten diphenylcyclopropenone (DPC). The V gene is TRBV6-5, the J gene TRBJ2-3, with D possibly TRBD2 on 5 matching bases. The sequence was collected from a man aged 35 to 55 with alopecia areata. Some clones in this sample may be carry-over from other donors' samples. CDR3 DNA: TGTGCCAGCAGCCACGAGGGAGTGGGCACAGATACGCAGTATTTT. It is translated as CASSHEGVGTDTQYF.